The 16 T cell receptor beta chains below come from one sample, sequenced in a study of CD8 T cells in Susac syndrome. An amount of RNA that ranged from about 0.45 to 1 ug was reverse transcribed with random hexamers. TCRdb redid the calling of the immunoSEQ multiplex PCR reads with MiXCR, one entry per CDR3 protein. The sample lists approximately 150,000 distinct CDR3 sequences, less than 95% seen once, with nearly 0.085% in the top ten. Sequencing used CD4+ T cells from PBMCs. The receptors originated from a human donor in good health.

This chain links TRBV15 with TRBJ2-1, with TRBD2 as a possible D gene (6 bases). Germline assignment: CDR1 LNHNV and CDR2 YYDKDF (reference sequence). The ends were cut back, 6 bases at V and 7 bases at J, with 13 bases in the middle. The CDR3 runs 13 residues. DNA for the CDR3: TGTGCCACCAGGACCGTACTAGCAAATGAGCAGTTCTTC. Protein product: CATRTVLANEQFF. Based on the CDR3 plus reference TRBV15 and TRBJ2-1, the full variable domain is DAMVIQNPRYQVTQFGKPVTLSCSQTLNHNVMYWYQQKSSQAPKLLFHYYDKDFNNEADTPDNFQSRRPNTSFCFLDIRSPGLGDTAMYLCATRTVLANEQFFGPGTRLTVL.

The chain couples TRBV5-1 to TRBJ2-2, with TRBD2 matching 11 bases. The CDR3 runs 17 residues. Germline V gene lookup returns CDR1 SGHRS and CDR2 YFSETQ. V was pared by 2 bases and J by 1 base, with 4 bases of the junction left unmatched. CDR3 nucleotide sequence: TGCGCCAGCAGCTTTTCGGGACTAGCGGTGAACACCGGGGAGCTGTTTTTT. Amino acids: CASSFSGLAVNTGELFF.

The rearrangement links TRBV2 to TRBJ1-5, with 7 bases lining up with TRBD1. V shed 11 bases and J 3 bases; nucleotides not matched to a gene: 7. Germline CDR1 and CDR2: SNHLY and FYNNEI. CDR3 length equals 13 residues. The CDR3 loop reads CAGQEGPNQPQHF. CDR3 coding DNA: TGTGCCGGACAGGAGGGCCCCAATCAGCCCCAGCATTTT.

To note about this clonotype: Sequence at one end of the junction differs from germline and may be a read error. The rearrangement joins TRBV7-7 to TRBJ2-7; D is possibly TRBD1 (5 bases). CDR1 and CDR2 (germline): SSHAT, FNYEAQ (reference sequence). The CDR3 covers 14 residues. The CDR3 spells CASSLGVGSVEQYF. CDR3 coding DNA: TGTGCTAGCAGCTTAGGGGTAGGCAGCGTCGAGCAGTACTTC.

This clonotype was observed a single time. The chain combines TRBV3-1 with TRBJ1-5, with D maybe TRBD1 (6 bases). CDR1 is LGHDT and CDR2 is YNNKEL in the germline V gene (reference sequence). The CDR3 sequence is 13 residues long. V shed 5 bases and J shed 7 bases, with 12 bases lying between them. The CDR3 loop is CASSYRDVQPQHF. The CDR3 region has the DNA TGTGCCAGCAGCTACAGGGATGTCCAGCCCCAGCATTTT. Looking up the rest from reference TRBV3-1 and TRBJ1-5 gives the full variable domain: DTAVSQTPKYLVTQMGNDKSIKCEQNLGHDTMYWYKQDSKKFLKIMFSYNNKELIINETVPNRFSPKSPDKAHLNLHINSLELGDSAVYFCASSYRDVQPQHFGDGTRLSIL.

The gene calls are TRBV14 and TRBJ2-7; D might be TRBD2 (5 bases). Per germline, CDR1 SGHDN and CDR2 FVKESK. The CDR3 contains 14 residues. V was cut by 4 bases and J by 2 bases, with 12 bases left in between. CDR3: CASSRRGGPYEQYF. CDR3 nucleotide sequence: TGTGCCAGCAGCCGCCGGGGTGGCCCCTACGAGCAGTACTTC.

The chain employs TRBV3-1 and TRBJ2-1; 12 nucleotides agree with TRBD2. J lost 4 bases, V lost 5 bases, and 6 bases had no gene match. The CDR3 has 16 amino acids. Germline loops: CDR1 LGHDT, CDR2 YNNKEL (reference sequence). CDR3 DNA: TGTGCCAGCAGCAAAGGACTAGCGGGGATTTACAATGAGCAGTTCTTC. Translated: CASSKGLAGIYNEQFF.

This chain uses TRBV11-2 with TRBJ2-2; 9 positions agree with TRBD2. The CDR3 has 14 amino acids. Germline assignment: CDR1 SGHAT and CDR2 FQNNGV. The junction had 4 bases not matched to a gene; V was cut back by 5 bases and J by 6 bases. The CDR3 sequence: CASSLIAGAGELFF. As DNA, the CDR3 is TGTGCCAGCAGCCTAATAGCGGGAGCCGGGGAGCTGTTTTTT.

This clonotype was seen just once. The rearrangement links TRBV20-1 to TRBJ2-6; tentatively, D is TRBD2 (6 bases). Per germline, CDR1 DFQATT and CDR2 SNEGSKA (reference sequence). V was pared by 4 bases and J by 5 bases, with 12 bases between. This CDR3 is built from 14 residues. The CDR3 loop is CSAMEGLRANVLTF. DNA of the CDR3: TGCAGTGCTATGGAGGGGCTGAGGGCCAACGTCCTGACTTTC.

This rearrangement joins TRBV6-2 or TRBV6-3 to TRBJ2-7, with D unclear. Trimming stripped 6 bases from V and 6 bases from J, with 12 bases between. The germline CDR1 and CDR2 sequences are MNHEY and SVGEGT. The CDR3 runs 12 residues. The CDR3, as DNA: TGTGCCAGCAGCCATTGGAAAGGCGAGCAGTACTTC. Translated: CASSHWKGEQYF.

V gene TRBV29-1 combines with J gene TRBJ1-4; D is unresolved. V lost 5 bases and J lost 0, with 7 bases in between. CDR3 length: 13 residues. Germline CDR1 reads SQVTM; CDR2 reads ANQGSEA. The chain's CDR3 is CSVTSSTNEKLFF. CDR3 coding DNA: TGCAGCGTTACATCCTCAACTAATGAAAAACTGTTTTTT.

The CDR3 DNA sequence: TGTGCCAGCAGTCAGACAGGGGGCGCTTACAACTATGGCTACACCTTC. Its translation is CASSQTGGAYNYGYTF. The chain carries TRBV12-3 or TRBV12-4 and TRBJ1-2, with 10 bases matching TRBD1. This CDR3 region has 16 residues. V lost 5 bases and J lost 2; bases outside the gene matches: 8.

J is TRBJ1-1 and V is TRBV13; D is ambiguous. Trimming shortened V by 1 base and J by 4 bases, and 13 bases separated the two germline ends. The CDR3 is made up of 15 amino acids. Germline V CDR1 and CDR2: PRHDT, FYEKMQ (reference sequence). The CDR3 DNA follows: TGTGCCAGCAGCTTAGTAGTCCTGGGAGGCACTGAAGCTTTCTTT. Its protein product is CASSLVVLGGTEAFF.

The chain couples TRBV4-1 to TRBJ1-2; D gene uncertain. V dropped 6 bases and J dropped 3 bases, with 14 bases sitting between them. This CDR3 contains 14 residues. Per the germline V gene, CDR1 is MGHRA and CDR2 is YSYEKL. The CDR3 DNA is TGCGCCAGCAGGTACTCCACCGGCGACTATGGCTACACCTTC. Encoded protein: CASRYSTGDYGYTF.

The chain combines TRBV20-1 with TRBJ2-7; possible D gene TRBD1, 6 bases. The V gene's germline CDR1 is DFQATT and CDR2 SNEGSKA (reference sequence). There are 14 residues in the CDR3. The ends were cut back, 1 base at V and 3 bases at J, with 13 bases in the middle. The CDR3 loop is CSARGVGHYYEQYF. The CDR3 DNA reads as TGCAGTGCTAGAGGGGTGGGACATTACTACGAGCAGTACTTC.

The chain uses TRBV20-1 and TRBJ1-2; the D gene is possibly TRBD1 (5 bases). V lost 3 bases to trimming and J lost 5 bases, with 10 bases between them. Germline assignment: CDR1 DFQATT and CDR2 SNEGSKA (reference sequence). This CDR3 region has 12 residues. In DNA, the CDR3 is TGCAGTGCTAGGACCCCAGGGTATGGCTACACCTTC. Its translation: CSARTPGYGYTF.